This T cell receptor beta chain emerged from a study of response to subunit inactivated influenza vaccine. Notes on the study in general: Seasonal influenza vaccination, on each occasion, was suggested by the authors to recruit few new T cells.

Germline values: CDR1 DFQATT, CDR2 SNEGSKA (reference sequence). This CDR3 region has 13 residues. TCRdb fed the RT-PCR reads into MiXCR, producing one record per CDR3 protein. The data contain fewer than 600,000 distinct CDR3 sequences, approximately 7.7% of them singletons. This clonotype was counted only a few times. What it recognizes is unknown. A junction end diverges from the germline sequence, so it may reflect a read error. Material: PBMCs from blood, obtained around 25 months after vaccination. This chain uses TRBV20-1 with TRBJ2-7, with D tentatively TRBD2 (6 bases). The source is a man in his fifties or sixties who received an inactivated influenza vaccine. In nucleotides, the CDR3 is TGTACCTGCGGGCGGGATGCGTCCTACGAGCAGTACTTC. As protein: CTCGRDASYEQYF.